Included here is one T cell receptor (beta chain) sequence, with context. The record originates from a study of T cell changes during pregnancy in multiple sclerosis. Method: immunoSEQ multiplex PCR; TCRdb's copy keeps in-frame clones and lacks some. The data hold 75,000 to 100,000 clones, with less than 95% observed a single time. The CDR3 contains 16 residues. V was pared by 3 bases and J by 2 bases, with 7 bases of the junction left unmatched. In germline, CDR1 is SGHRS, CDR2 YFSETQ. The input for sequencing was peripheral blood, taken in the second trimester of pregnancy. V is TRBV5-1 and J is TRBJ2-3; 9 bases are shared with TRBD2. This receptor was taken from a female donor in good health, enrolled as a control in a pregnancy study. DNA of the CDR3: TGCGCCAGCAGCTCGAACCTAGCGGGATTCACAGATACGCAGTATTTT. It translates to CASSSNLAGFTDTQYF. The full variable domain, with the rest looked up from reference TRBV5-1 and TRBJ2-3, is KAGVTQTPRYLIKTRGQQVTLSCSPISGHRSVSWYQQTPGQGLQFLFEYFSETQRNKGNFPGRFSGRQFSNSRSEMNVSTLELGDSALYLCASSSNLAGFTDTQYFGPGTRLTVL.